This entry lists 16 T cell receptor beta chains sequenced from one sample in a study of shared clonotypes between healthy human individuals. Libraries were prepared by immunoSEQ multiplex PCR; TCRdb keeps only in-frame clonotypes and omits some of them. The data show around 440,000 clones, roughly four fifths seen once. Material for sequencing was PBMCs. The receptors stem from a woman in her thirties or forties in good health. Some clones in this sample may be carry-over from other donors' samples.

J is TRBJ2-3 and V is TRBV5-1, with D possibly matching TRBD2 (6 bases). The CDR3 length is 16 residues. The germline gives CDR1 SGHRS, CDR2 YFSETQ. V shed 4 bases and J shed 2 bases, with 17 bases lying between them. CDR3 residues: CASSPRTGLNTDTQYF. The CDR3 region has the DNA TGCGCCAGCAGCCCTCGAACTGGACTAAACACAGATACGCAGTATTTT. The whole variable domain, remainder taken from reference TRBV5-1 and TRBJ2-3, is KAGVTQTPRYLIKTRGQQVTLSCSPISGHRSVSWYQQTPGQGLQFLFEYFSETQRNKGNFPGRFSGRQFSNSRSEMNVSTLELGDSALYLCASSPRTGLNTDTQYFGPGTRLTVL.

V gene TRBV27 combines with J gene TRBJ2-1, with D possibly TRBD2 on 5 matching bases. This CDR3 region has 15 residues. With 6 bases removed from V and 0 bases from J, the gap between germline ends came to 12 bases. Germline values: CDR1 MNHEY, CDR2 SMNVEV (reference sequence). The CDR3 loop is CASSRSGSSYNEQFF. In nucleotides, the CDR3 is TGTGCCAGCAGCAGGAGTGGGAGCTCCTACAATGAGCAGTTCTTC.

The rearrangement uses TRBV29-1 and TRBJ2-1; 7 bases align to TRBD1. The CDR3 loop spans 12 amino acids. Trimming at V came to 6 bases and at J to 8 bases, leaving 7 bases not matched to a gene. Germline V gene lookup returns CDR1 SQVTM and CDR2 ANQGSEA. For the CDR3, the DNA is TGCAGCGTGGCAGGGGGTGGCGATGAGCAGTTCTTC. Translated: CSVAGGGDEQFF.

This sequence joins TRBV11-2 and TRBJ2-3; D ambiguous. V was cut by 5 bases and J by 0 bases, with 3 bases left in between. The CDR3 extends over 12 amino acids. Germline values: CDR1 SGHAT, CDR2 FQNNGV. CDR3 DNA: TGTGCCAGCAGCGCGAGCACAGATACGCAGTATTTT. Amino acid sequence: CASSASTDTQYF. Looking up the rest from reference TRBV11-2 and TRBJ2-3 gives the full variable domain: EAGVAQSPRYKIIEKRQSVAFWCNPISGHATLYWYQQILGQGPKLLIQFQNNGVVDDSQLPKDRFSAERLKGVDSTLKIQPAKLEDSAVYLCASSASTDTQYFGPGTRLTVL.

With regard to this clone: Given a far larger clone just one base away, this is likely a sequencing read error. Other DNA sequences in the same sample also yield this CDR3. CDR3 in amino acids: CASSLGGVGDQPQHF. CDR3 bases: TGTGCCAGCAGTTTAGGTGGCGTGGGGGATCAGCCCCAGCATTTT. The genes are TRBV28 and TRBJ1-5, with TRBD1 as a possible D gene (5 bases). The CDR3 extends over 15 amino acids. Trimming left V 2 bases short and J 5 bases short, with 13 bases between. Germline CDR1 is MDHEN and CDR2 is SYDVKM.

The chain employs TRBV4-3 and TRBJ1-3, with D possibly matching TRBD1 (5 bases). Trimming took 0 bases from V and 0 from J, leaving 12 bases between them. Per the germline V gene, CDR1 is LGHNA and CDR2 is YSLEER. CDR3 length: 17 residues. CDR3 sequence (DNA): TGCGCCAGCAGCCAAGATGGGACTGTGAACTCTGGAAACACCATATATTTT. Encoded protein: CASSQDGTVNSGNTIYF.

The chain joins TRBV7-9 to TRBJ1-2; D gene unclear. CDR1 SEHNR and CDR2 FQNEAQ come from the germline V gene (reference sequence). The CDR3 totals 14 residues. Trimming stripped 1 base from V and 4 bases from J, with 10 bases between. The CDR3 sequence is CASSLERGFYGYTF. The CDR3 DNA is TGTGCCAGCAGCTTAGAACGAGGGTTCTATGGCTACACCTTC. Drawing the rest from reference TRBV7-9 and TRBJ1-2, the complete variable domain is DTGVSQNPRHKITKRGQNVTFRCDPISEHNRLYWYRQTLGQGPEFLTYFQNEAQLEKSRLLSDRFSAERPKGSFSTLEIQRTEQGDSAMYLCASSLERGFYGYTFGSGTRLTVV.

CDR3 region: CASAPGTTAGEQYF. The CDR3 bases are TGTGCCAGCGCCCCCGGGACTACCGCAGGCGAGCAGTACTTC. The V call is TRBV27, the J call TRBJ2-7, with 7 bases lining up with TRBD2. J was trimmed by 6 bases and V by 8 bases; bases with no gene match: 13. The CDR3 has 14 residues. The germline gives CDR1 MNHEY, CDR2 SMNVEV (reference sequence).

Points on this clone: In the same sample, other DNA sequences code for this CDR3. This sequence joins TRBV29-1 and TRBJ1-1, with no clear D. Trimming stripped 3 bases from V and 4 bases from J, with 12 bases between. The V gene's germline CDR1 is SQVTM and CDR2 ANQGSEA. The CDR3 covers 13 residues. CDR3 nucleotide sequence: TGCAGCGTTGACCGCAGCGGAGGCACTGAAGCTTTCTTT. Its translation is CSVDRSGGTEAFF.

This chain uses TRBV28 with TRBJ2-3; 7 bases line up with TRBD2. Unmatched junction bases numbered 12, after V lost 8 bases and J lost 4 bases. This CDR3 has 15 amino acids. Germline values: CDR1 MDHEN, CDR2 SYDVKM. CDR3 in amino acids: CASREAGRGPDTQYF. The CDR3 coding sequence is TGTGCCAGCCGCGAAGCGGGGAGGGGCCCAGATACGCAGTATTTT. The full variable domain, in which reference TRBV28 and TRBJ2-3 provide the parts outside the CDR3, is DVKVTQSSRYLVKRTGEKVFLECVQDMDHENMFWYRQDPGLGLRLIYFSYDVKMKEKGDIPEGYSVSREKKERFSLILESASTNQTSMYLCASREAGRGPDTQYFGPGTRLTVL.

The chain carries TRBV4-1 and TRBJ1-3, with TRBD1 identical over 7 bases. The trim removed 2 bases at V and 5 bases at J, leaving 3 bases unmatched. Germline V lookup: CDR1 MGHRA, CDR2 YSYEKL. This CDR3 comprises 14 residues. The CDR3 nucleotides read TGCGCCAGCAGCCAACCGGGACAGAGAAACACCATATATTTT. It is translated as CASSQPGQRNTIYF.

This chain joins TRBV10-3 and TRBJ2-1; D not certain. The V gene lost 2 bases and the J gene lost 8 bases, with 4 bases spanning the gap. The CDR3 is 11 amino acids. Germline CDR1 is ENHRY and CDR2 is SYGVKD. This CDR3 is CAISELDEQFF. The CDR3 region has the DNA TGTGCCATCAGTGAGCTGGATGAGCAGTTCTTC.

For this clone: A far larger clone is one nucleotide away, so this likely arose from a read error. Other DNA sequences in the sample encode the same CDR3. V usage is TRBV28 and J usage is TRBJ1-1; 8 bases line up with TRBD1. The CDR3 has 15 amino acids. Losses at the gene ends were 6 bases for V and 0 bases for J; bases not matched to a gene: 6. In germline, CDR1 is MDHEN, CDR2 SYDVKM. CDR3: CASSFRTGLNTEAFF. Here the CDR3 DNA reads TGTGCCAGCAGCTTCAGGACAGGGTTGAACACTGAAGCTTTCTTT.

V and J are TRBV29-1 and TRBJ2-7; 12 bases match TRBD2. This CDR3 comprises 14 residues. With 7 bases clipped from V and 6 bases from J, the junction kept 10 bases outside the gene matches. Per germline, CDR1 SQVTM and CDR2 ANQGSEA. The CDR3 reads CSGGAGTSGSEQYF. The CDR3, as DNA: TGCAGCGGTGGAGCCGGGACTAGCGGGTCCGAGCAGTACTTC.

The chain has TRBV5-6 and TRBJ2-6; no clear D gene. The ends were cut back, 0 bases at V and 2 bases at J, with 9 bases in the middle. Germline assignment: CDR1 SGHDT and CDR2 YYEEEE. The CDR3 contains 16 residues. The chain's CDR3 is CASSLDGLTGANVLTF. The CDR3 region has the DNA TGTGCCAGCAGCTTGGATGGCTTAACTGGGGCCAACGTCCTGACTTTC.

The genes are TRBV5-4 and TRBJ2-1, with a possible D match to TRBD1 (7 bases). Per the germline V gene, CDR1 is SGHNT and CDR2 is YYREEE (reference sequence). The V gene lost 3 bases and the J gene lost 8 bases, with 18 bases spanning the gap. The CDR3 runs 15 residues. In nucleotides, the CDR3 is TGTGCCAGCAGCTCGACGACAGGGAGGAACCATGAGCAGTTCTTC. It encodes CASSSTTGRNHEQFF. Full variable domain (missing parts from reference TRBV5-4 and TRBJ2-1): ETGVTQSPTHLIKTRGQQVTLRCSSQSGHNTVSWYQQALGQGPQFIFQYYREEENGRGNFPPRFSGLQFPNYSSELNVNALELDDSALYLCASSSTTGRNHEQFFGPGTRLTVL.